These T cell receptor beta chains were read from a single sample in a study of Graves' ophthalmopathy and Graves' hyperthyroidism. Each CDR3 protein gets one entry after TCRdb re-called the multiplex PCR reads with MiXCR. Seen here are 560,000 or so distinct CDR3 sequences, 35% to 40% observed once, and the top ten hold around 4.6%. Input material: peripheral blood or thyroid tissue (not recorded which). The receptors were gathered from an adult man with Graves' hyperthyroidism. CDR3s include the opening cysteine and the closing phenylalanine or tryptophan. The D gene is left open where the match is weak. Size tells how often a clone was seen (once, few, many) or the class of an expanded clone, and some rows leave it out.

>TRBJ1-3|many|TRBV12-3/TRBV12-4|NA
TGTGCCAGCAGGCGACAGGTCTCTGGAAACACCATATATTTT
CASRRQVSGNTIYF
>TRBJ1-1|many|TRBV20-1|TRBD1
TGCAGTGCCGACCCCAGACAGGGACAAGGTGAAGCTTTCTTT
CSADPRQGQGEAFF
>TRBJ1-1|NA|TRBV29-1|TRBD1
TGCAGCGCGACAGGGGGCGCGGGGGACACTGAAGCTTTCTTT
CSATGGAGDTEAFF
>TRBJ1-1|NA|TRBV30|NA
TGTGCCTGGAGTGTACTCGGTGAGTGGCGAGGTGGGACTGAAGCTTTCTTT
CAWSVLGEWRGGTEAFF
>TRBJ1-6|many|TRBV9|NA
TGTGCCAGCAGCGAACGGGACTACGATAATTCACCCCTCCACTTT
CASSERDYDNSPLHF
>TRBJ2-5|NA|TRBV7-2|NA
TGTGCCAGCAGCTTGGACACCAGAGAGACCCAGTACTTC
CASSLDTRETQYF
>TRBJ2-2|many|TRBV7-9|TRBD1
TGTGCCAGCAGCTCCCCAGGGGGAGCGTACACCGGGGAGCTGTTTTTT
CASSSPGGAYTGELFF
>TRBJ1-1|NA|TRBV29-1|NA
TGCAGCTTAGCGTCCAGCCGTGAAGCTTTCTTT
CSLASSREAFF
>TRBJ2-2|NA|TRBV5-1|TRBD2
TGCGCCAGCAGCTTGGAGAACGGGGGGGCCGGGACCGGGGAGCTGTTTTTT
CASSLENGGAGTGELFF
>TRBJ1-5|few|TRBV10-3|NA
TGTGCCAGCACTGGAACTTCGGGGCAGCCCCAGCATTTT
CASTGTSGQPQHF
>TRBJ1-2|many|TRBV6-1|NA
TGTGCCAGCAGTGTATCTTCCGGGTCATTAAGCTACACCTTC
CASSVSSGSLSYTF
>TRBJ2-3|NA|TRBV24-1|NA
TGTGCCACCAGTGATTTTGGGCAGGTCACAGATACGCAGTATTTT
CATSDFGQVTDTQYF
>TRBJ2-7|NA|TRBV25-1|NA
TGTGCCAGCAGTGCGGGGCCTTTCTCCTACGAGCAGTACTTC
CASSAGPFSYEQYF
>TRBJ1-1|NA|TRBV7-9|NA
TGTGCCAGCAGCTTAGCGAGGGAACCATACACTGAAGCTTTCTTT
CASSLAREPYTEAFF
>TRBJ2-7|many|TRBV10-2|TRBD2
TGCGCCAGCAGTGAGGGTAGCGGGAGGGCCCATTGGTACGAGCAGTACTTC
CASSEGSGRAHWYEQYF
>TRBJ1-3|NA|TRBV5-4|TRBD1
TGTGCCAGCAGCGGTACAGGGGGCCCGAGCTCTGGAAACACCATATATTTT
CASSGTGGPSSGNTIYF
>TRBJ2-7|NA|TRBV5-1|TRBD1
TGCGCCAGCGGCATGGGGACAGGGCCCTCCTACGAGCAGTACTTC
CASGMGTGPSYEQYF
>TRBJ1-2|NA|TRBV6-5|NA
TGTGCCAGCAGTTACTCAGGGGCTGGAAACACCTTC
CASSYSGAGNTF
>TRBJ2-1|NA|TRBV20-1|TRBD2
TGCAGTGCTGTTAGCGGGAGAATGCATTCATGGTATGAGCAGTTCTTC
CSAVSGRMHSWYEQFF
>TRBJ2-7|many|TRBV5-1|TRBD1
TGCGCCAGCAGCGGCGACCGGGACAGTACCTACGAGCAGTACTTC
CASSGDRDSTYEQYF
>TRBJ1-5|NA|TRBV12-3/TRBV12-4|TRBD1
TGTGCCGGCACCCGGACAGGGGGTAGCAGTCAGCCCCAGCATTTT
CAGTRTGGSSQPQHF
>TRBJ2-7|NA|TRBV10-1|TRBD1
TGCGCCAGCAGTGCCACAGGGGGCGAGCAGTACTTC
CASSATGGEQYF
>TRBJ1-6|many|TRBV2|NA
TGTGCCAGCAGTGGGCGACAGAGCTCCTATAATTCACCCCTCCACTTT
CASSGRQSSYNSPLHF
>TRBJ2-1|NA|TRBV7-8|TRBD1
TGTGCCAGCAGCTTAGAGGGTGGGACAGACAATGAGCAGTTCTTC
CASSLEGGTDNEQFF
>TRBJ1-4|few|TRBV5-5|NA
TGTGCCAGCAGCTTGTGGACAGCAACTAATGAAAAACTGTTTTTT
CASSLWTATNEKLFF
>TRBJ2-7|many|TRBV20-1|NA
TGCAGTGAATTTCGCGGGAACCCCTACGAGCAGTACTTC
CSEFRGNPYEQYF
>TRBJ2-1|few|TRBV24-1|TRBD1
TGTGCCACCAGTGATTTCGCCACAGGGGGTCAAGAGGAGCAGTTCTTC
CATSDFATGGQEEQFF
>TRBJ1-5|NA|TRBV5-1|TRBD1
TGCGCCAGCAGCTGGGGGACAGCTAGCAATCAGCCCCAGCATTTT
CASSWGTASNQPQHF
>TRBJ1-5|many|TRBV10-3|NA
TGTGCCATCAAATCAGGAGATAGCAATCAGCCCCAGCATTTT
CAIKSGDSNQPQHF
>TRBJ1-3|NA|TRBV25-1|TRBD1
TGTGCCAGCAGCCCGGGACAGGGGCGTGGAAACACCATATATTTT
CASSPGQGRGNTIYF
>TRBJ1-1|few|TRBV7-2|NA
TGTGCCAGCTCGGAAGGGGCGCGTGGCACTGAAGCTTTCTTT
CASSEGARGTEAFF
>TRBJ2-5|NA|TRBV2|TRBD2
TGTGCCAGCAGTGTCTCGCGGGGGTACCAAGAGACCCAGTACTTC
CASSVSRGYQETQYF
>TRBJ1-1|many|TRBV2|NA
TGTGCCAGCATGGTAACAGGGAACACTGAAGCTTTCTTT
CASMVTGNTEAFF
>TRBJ1-1|NA|TRBV10-3|TRBD1
TGTGCCATCAGAGGACAGGCTATAGGAGCTTTCTTT
CAIRGQAIGAFF
>TRBJ2-2|few|TRBV2|NA
TGTGCCAGCAGTGACGAGGGGCCGGGCACCGGGGAGCTGTTTTTT
CASSDEGPGTGELFF
>TRBJ1-1|NA|TRBV3-1|NA
TGTGCCAGCAGCCGCACAGGGACCGCGAACACTGAAGCTTTCTTT
CASSRTGTANTEAFF
>TRBJ1-2|many|TRBV20-1|NA
TGCAGTGCTAGTATCGGGGGTCGAGGCCTCATGCGAGGCTACACCTTC
CSASIGGRGLMRGYTF
>TRBJ1-4|few|TRBV7-9|TRBD1
TGTGCCAGCAGCCTGACCCTGGGGCGGGACAGGGGGAAGGCAACTAATGAAAAACTGTTTTTT
CASSLTLGRDRGKATNEKLFF
>TRBJ1-3|many|TRBV5-6|NA
TGTGCCAGCAGCTTGGAGCGAGGGTCCGTTGGAAACACCATATATTTT
CASSLERGSVGNTIYF
>TRBJ2-7|few|TRBV28|NA
TGTGCCAGCAGTTTAGGGTTACAGGAGCAGTACTTC
CASSLGLQEQYF
>TRBJ1-2|NA|TRBV2|NA
TGTGCCAGCAGTCTTCAGGGAGTGGGGGATGGCTACACCTTC
CASSLQGVGDGYTF
>TRBJ2-7|NA|TRBV7-2|TRBD1
TGTGCCAGCAGCCAAGAACGAGAAAAAGGACAGGGGAATTTCCCCTCCTACGAGCAGTACTTC
CASSQEREKGQGNFPSYEQYF
>TRBJ1-2|NA|TRBV6-5|NA
TGTGCCAGCAGGAGAGGACAGACCTATGGCTACACCTTC
CASRRGQTYGYTF
>TRBJ2-7|many|TRBV5-1|NA
TGCGCCAGCAGCTTGTCGGCTAGCCCTTACTACGAGCAGTACTTC
CASSLSASPYYEQYF